The 20 T cell receptor beta chains reported below all come from one sample, sequenced in a study of untreated major depressive disorder (dated by TCRdb to 2017 to 2018). Library construction relied on the immunoSEQ multiplex PCR assay. TCRdb stores this immuneACCESS table with in-frame sequences only. Part of the clones is absent; in the studies checked, under half of the shortfall reflects unresolved V genes, and no reason is known for the rest. For this sample there are 20,000 to 25,000 clones; 80% to 95% appear just once. The ten largest account for around 0.33% of the sample. Input material: CD4+ T cells from PBMCs. The receptors were sampled from a man younger than 45 in good health.

J is TRBJ2-1 and V is TRBV5-1, with 10 bases fitting TRBD2. There are 15 residues in the CDR3. V was clipped by 2 bases and J by 5 bases; unmatched bases: 4. The germline gives CDR1 SGHRS, CDR2 YFSETQ. The CDR3 loop reads CASSFIAGGNNEQFF. The CDR3 bases are TGCGCCAGCAGCTTCATAGCGGGAGGTAACAATGAGCAGTTCTTC.

The genes are TRBV6-5 and TRBJ1-1; tentative D call: TRBD1 (5 bases). CDR1 MNHEY and CDR2 SVGAGI come from the germline V gene. CDR3 size: 15 residues. V dropped 5 bases and J dropped 1 base, with 14 bases sitting between them. The CDR3 DNA sequence: TGTGCCAGCAGTCCCCGGGGGGGACCGAACACTGAAGCTTTCTTT. Its protein is CASSPRGGPNTEAFF.

This clone was detected only once. The rearrangement joins TRBV7-3 to TRBJ1-1; D perhaps matches TRBD1 (6 bases). Germline values: CDR1 SGHTA, CDR2 FQGTGA. The CDR3 consists of 14 residues. Deletions cut 0 bases from V and 4 bases from J, with 9 bases between. The CDR3 DNA reads TGTGCCAGCAGCTTAACGGAAGGGGGCACTGAAGCTTTCTTT. Amino acids: CASSLTEGGTEAFF.

The chain uses TRBV2 and TRBJ1-2; a possible D gene is TRBD1 (6 bases). In germline, CDR1 is SNHLY, CDR2 FYNNEI. V shed 6 bases and J shed 2 bases, with 10 bases lying between them. The CDR3 length is 13 residues. The CDR3 protein is CASSATGNYGYTF. The CDR3 DNA reads TGTGCCAGCAGCGCGACAGGCAACTATGGCTACACCTTC.

This sequence joins TRBV19 and TRBJ2-1; D unclear. The CDR3 covers 15 residues. Germline V gene sequence: CDR1 LNHDA, CDR2 SQIVND (reference sequence). V shed 4 bases and J shed 0 bases, with 10 bases lying between them. This CDR3 reads CASSNSVNSYNEQFF. The CDR3, as DNA: TGTGCCAGTAGTAACTCGGTCAACTCCTACAATGAGCAGTTCTTC.

V usage is TRBV21-1 and J usage is TRBJ2-5; TRBD1, as called in the table, went unchecked against the DNA. TRBV21-1 is a recognized pseudogene. The CDR3 contains 19 residues. The DNA of the CDR3 is TGTGCCAGCAGCCCCGAAGCAAATTATGCGGACAGGGAACGGGAGACCCAGTACTTC. It specifies CASSPEANYADRERETQYF.

The V and J genes are TRBV2 and TRBJ2-1, with TRBD2 identical over 8 bases. The CDR3 is 14 residues long. Germline-derived CDR1 and CDR2 are SNHLY and FYNNEI. The V segment lost 4 bases and the J segment 3 bases; nucleotides outside the gene matches: 2. The CDR3, as DNA: TGTGCCAGCAGTGTAGCGGGGTACTACAATGAGCAGTTCTTC. This encodes CASSVAGYYNEQFF.

This clone was picked up one time. The chain links TRBV27 to TRBJ2-7; D is possibly TRBD1 (6 bases). Germline V gene data show CDR1 as MNHEY and CDR2 as SMNVEV (reference sequence). The CDR3 length is 14 residues. The V end lost 6 bases, the J end lost 2 bases, and 14 bases lay between the germline ends. In nucleotides, the CDR3 is TGTGCCAGCAGGCGAGCGGACAGCGCCTACGAGCAGTACTTC. Residues: CASRRADSAYEQYF.

This chain joins TRBV6-1 and TRBJ2-7, with D perhaps matching TRBD2 (5 bases). Trimming removed 6 bases from V and 7 bases from J, with 16 bases in between. CDR1 MNHNS and CDR2 SASEGT come from the germline V gene. There are 13 residues in the CDR3. The CDR3, as DNA: TGTGCCAGCAGCAAGGAAGGACGGGGAGAGCAGTACTTC. This translates into CASSKEGRGEQYF.

This rearrangement joins TRBV27 to TRBJ1-2; D remains unclear. This CDR3 comprises 16 residues. Trimming removed 5 bases at V and 4 bases at J, with 20 bases between. CDR1 and CDR2 (germline): MNHEY, SMNVEV (reference sequence). The CDR3 nucleotides read TGTGCCAGCAGTCTGGGTAGTGCAGACGGACGCTATGGCTACACCTTC. Amino acid sequence: CASSLGSADGRYGYTF.

DNA for the CDR3: TGTGCCATCAGTCCAGCGGGAGTTACCTACAATGAGCAGTTCTTC. It specifies CAISPAGVTYNEQFF. The rearrangement links TRBV10-3 to TRBJ2-1; 8 bases line up with TRBD2. The CDR3 has 15 amino acids. The V and J ends lost 5 bases and 2 bases, in that order; junction bases with no gene match: 5. Germline CDR1 reads ENHRY; CDR2 reads SYGVKD.

The chain is built from TRBV19 and TRBJ1-5; TRBD1 is a possible D gene (6 bases). Trimming cost V 3 bases and J 1 base, with 10 bases left between them. Germline V gene data show CDR1 as LNHDA and CDR2 as SQIVND (reference sequence). The length of the CDR3 is 15 residues. The CDR3, as DNA: TGTGCCAGTAGTATGAGGGGGTCGAGCAATCAGCCCCAGCATTTT. Protein product: CASSMRGSSNQPQHF.

CDR3 in amino acids: CASSLALGGGANQPQHF. CDR3 DNA: TGTGCCAGCAGTTTAGCCCTCGGGGGGGGCGCGAATCAGCCCCAGCATTTT. The V and J genes are TRBV27 and TRBJ1-5; possible D gene TRBD1, 6 bases. Germline V gene sequence: CDR1 MNHEY, CDR2 SMNVEV (reference sequence). V was pared by 2 bases and J by 4 bases, with 18 bases between. This CDR3 spans 17 amino acids.

This rearrangement joins TRBV15 to TRBJ1-5, with 9 bases fitting TRBD1. Germline trimming cut 1 base from V and 7 bases from J; bases unmatched to any gene: 8. Germline V lookup: CDR1 LNHNV, CDR2 YYDKDF (reference sequence). This CDR3 is built from 16 residues. The CDR3 protein is CATSRGFRDREQPQHF. In nucleotides, the CDR3 is TGTGCCACCAGCAGAGGATTCCGGGACAGGGAACAGCCCCAGCATTTT.

The V gene is TRBV5-4, the J gene TRBJ1-1; 9 bases are a match to TRBD1. Per the germline V gene, CDR1 is SGHNT and CDR2 is YYREEE (reference sequence). The CDR3 sequence is 14 residues long. The V segment lost 0 bases and the J segment 10 bases; nucleotides outside the gene matches: 7. In DNA form, the CDR3 reads TGTGCCAGCAGCTTGGTCGGACAGGGGCAGGGAGCTTTCTTT. Protein product: CASSLVGQGQGAFF.

The rearrangement links TRBV5-1 to TRBJ2-7; D is perhaps TRBD1 or TRBD2 (6 bases each). V was cut by 7 bases and J by 3 bases, with 20 bases left in between. The CDR3 consists of 15 residues. The germline CDR1 and CDR2 sequences are SGHRS and YFSETQ. CDR3 sequence (DNA): TGCGCCAGCTACAGGCCAGGGGCGGGAAGCTACGAGCAGTACTTC. Its translation is CASYRPGAGSYEQYF.

This clone was found once. This chain uses TRBV6-5 with TRBJ1-1; D possibly corresponds to TRBD1 (6 bases). Trimming removed 2 bases from V and 4 bases from J, with 14 bases in between. Germline lookup yields CDR1 MNHEY and CDR2 SVGAGI. The CDR3 is 15 residues long. This chain's CDR3 is CASSYGRWGATEAFF. The CDR3 coding sequence is TGTGCCAGCAGTTACGGCCGGTGGGGGGCCACTGAAGCTTTCTTT.

The rearrangement uses TRBV5-1 and TRBJ1-1, with D unresolved. V was trimmed by 0 bases and J by 1 base, leaving 7 bases between them. The V gene's germline CDR1 is SGHRS and CDR2 YFSETQ. The CDR3 totals 14 residues. CDR3 nucleotides: TGCGCCAGCAGCTTGGAAGGGTCGAACACTGAAGCTTTCTTT. Protein product: CASSLEGSNTEAFF.

The chain links TRBV2 to TRBJ1-2, with TRBD1 matching over 8 bases. Per germline, CDR1 SNHLY and CDR2 FYNNEI. This CDR3 comprises 15 residues. The V gene end was trimmed by 1 base and the J gene end by 1 base; junction bases not matched to a gene: 2. The CDR3 spells CASSEGTGFNYGYTF. The CDR3 DNA is TGTGCCAGCAGTGAAGGGACAGGGTTTAACTATGGCTACACCTTC.

The CDR3 coding sequence is TGTGCCAGCAGTGACTCTAAAGGACAGTGGCTTCCCACTGAAGCTTTCTTT. The encoded protein is CASSDSKGQWLPTEAFF. This chain connects TRBV6-4 to TRBJ1-1; the D gene is possibly TRBD1 (6 bases). This CDR3 spans 17 amino acids. The germline CDR1 and CDR2 sequences are MRHNA and SNTAGT. V was clipped by 0 bases and J by 4 bases, with 18 bases between them.